The 10 T cell receptor beta chains in this list originate from one sample, sequenced in a study of T cell responses to AZD1222 COVID-19 vaccine. The repertoire was sequenced with immunoSEQ multiplex PCR; TCRdb's copy has only in-frame clones and lacks some. Here the sample spans 150,000 to 200,000 clones, approximately 90% being singletons. The material was peripheral blood, obtained on day 0 of AZD1222 vaccination. The receptor source for this set is an adult in good health.

This clone was detected only once. V is TRBV6-4 and J is TRBJ2-7, with D unresolved. Trimming took off 6 bases at V and 0 bases at J, with 15 bases between the two ends. CDR1 and CDR2 (germline): MRHNA, SNTAGT. The CDR3 runs 15 residues. This CDR3 reads CASSAWTPFSYEQYF. The CDR3 DNA reads as TGTGCCAGCAGCGCCTGGACGCCTTTCTCCTACGAGCAGTACTTC.

The chain couples TRBV10-3 to TRBJ1-4; possible D gene TRBD1, 6 bases. The CDR3 contains 15 residues. Germline CDR1 reads ENHRY; CDR2 reads SYGVKD. The ends were cut back, 3 bases at V and 6 bases at J, with 14 bases in the middle. CDR3 loop: CAISDGLGTHEKLFF. CDR3 nucleotide sequence: TGTGCCATCAGTGATGGTTTGGGGACACATGAAAAACTGTTTTTT.

The chain links TRBV14 to TRBJ2-1; 7 nucleotides match TRBD1. With V trimmed by 6 bases and J by 1 base, 0 bases remained unmatched. The CDR3 loop spans 13 amino acids. The germline CDR1 and CDR2 sequences are SGHDN and FVKESK. The CDR3 nucleotides read TGTGCCAGCAGACAGGGGTCCTACAATGAGCAGTTCTTC. Translation gives CASRQGSYNEQFF.

The chain couples TRBV7-8 to TRBJ2-2; D is uncertain. This CDR3 contains 15 residues. V was clipped by 5 bases and J by 5 bases, with 15 bases between them. CDR1 and CDR2 from the germline V gene are SGHVS and FQNEAQ. CDR3 coding DNA: TGTGCCAGCAGCCCCCTTGACCTGGGGACCGGGGAGCTGTTTTTT. Protein sequence: CASSPLDLGTGELFF.

The rearrangement links TRBV7-8 to TRBJ2-2; a weak D match, TRBD2 (5 bases). Germline CDR1 SGHVS, CDR2 FQNEAQ. This CDR3 is built from 13 residues. Between the trimmed V and J ends, which lost 2 bases and 6 bases, there was a span of 7 bases. The CDR3 protein is CASSLRGSGELFF. Here the CDR3 DNA reads TGTGCCAGCAGCTTACGGGGATCCGGGGAGCTGTTTTTT. Full variable domain (remainder filled in from reference TRBV7-8 and TRBJ2-2): GAGVSQSPRYKVAKRGQDVALRCDPISGHVSLFWYQQALGQGPEFLTYFQNEAQLDKSGLPSDRFFAERPEGSVSTLKIQRTQQEDSAVYLCASSLRGSGELFFGEGSRLTVL.

This chain uses TRBV29-1 with TRBJ2-2, with D tentatively TRBD1 or TRBD2 (5 bases each). CDR3 size: 13 residues. V lost 6 bases to trimming and J lost 7 bases, with 15 bases between them. Germline CDR1 reads SQVTM; CDR2 reads ANQGSEA. CDR3 in DNA: TGCAGCGTGGGGGTCATGGGTTTCGGGGAGCTGTTTTTT. It yields the protein CSVGVMGFGELFF.

V usage is TRBV6-5 and J usage is TRBJ2-5; D possibly corresponds to TRBD2 (6 bases). Trimming took 2 bases from V and 0 from J, leaving 10 bases between them. This CDR3 has 15 amino acids. Per germline, CDR1 MNHEY and CDR2 SVGAGI. In DNA, the CDR3 is TGTGCCAGCAGTTACAACGGAGGGTACCAAGAGACCCAGTACTTC. It codes for CASSYNGGYQETQYF.

This chain links TRBV10-3 with TRBJ2-2; a weak D match, TRBD2 (5 bases). Trimming cost V 8 bases and J 4 bases, with 17 bases left between them. Germline values: CDR1 ENHRY, CDR2 SYGVKD. The CDR3 extends over 15 amino acids. CDR3 loop: CAIAGLIGVTGELFF. CDR3 DNA sequence: TGTGCCATCGCAGGACTTATTGGGGTCACCGGGGAGCTGTTTTTT.

This sequence joins TRBV19 and TRBJ1-2; 9 positions agree with TRBD1. Per the germline V gene, CDR1 is LNHDA and CDR2 is SQIVND (reference sequence). This CDR3 spans 13 amino acids. With 4 bases clipped from V and 6 bases from J, the junction kept 3 bases outside the gene matches. CDR3 region: CASSTRTGDGYTF. For the CDR3, the DNA is TGTGCCAGTAGTACCCGGACAGGGGATGGCTACACCTTC. The whole variable domain, remainder taken from reference TRBV19 and TRBJ1-2, is DGGITQSPKYLFRKEGQNVTLSCEQNLNHDAMYWYRQDPGQGLRLIYYSQIVNDFQKGDIAEGYSVSREKKESFPLTVTSAQKNPTAFYLCASSTRTGDGYTFGSGTRLTVV.

This chain joins TRBV15 and TRBJ2-5; the D is unclear. Trimming removed 1 base from V and 5 bases from J, with 8 bases in between. The CDR3 sequence is 13 residues long. Germline CDR1 is LNHNV and CDR2 is YYDKDF (reference sequence). For the CDR3, the DNA is TGTGCCACCAGCAGAGCCCCGGCGGAGACCCAGTACTTC. It encodes CATSRAPAETQYF. Filled out from reference TRBV15 and TRBJ2-5, the complete variable domain reads DAMVIQNPRYQVTQFGKPVTLSCSQTLNHNVMYWYQQKSSQAPKLLFHYYDKDFNNEADTPDNFQSRRPNTSFCFLDIRSPGLGDTAMYLCATSRAPAETQYFGPGTRLLVL.